The clone carrying this TCR beta chain came up a few times. Its antigen is not known. The 5'RACE method, run with constant-segment primers, produced TCR alpha and TCR beta cDNA libraries (carrying sample barcodes and UMIs). Using its own MiXCR run on the 5' RACE reads, TCRdb lists one record per CDR3 protein. The data hold a few hundred thousand distinct CDR3 sequences, with more than 13% observed a single time. This sample was included in a study of T-cell memory formation after mild COVID-19. Notes on the study in general: Day 15 to 85 contracting clones showed balanced CD4/CD8; later expanders leaned CD4+. Cross-reactive memory apparently joined, as some responding clones appeared in pre-infection memory. Second-wave clones with a day 37 peak had unconfirmed SARS-CoV-2 specificity.

Between the trimmed V and J ends, which lost 3 bases and 0 bases, there was a span of 14 bases. Germline values: CDR1 SGHKS, CDR2 YYEKEE (reference sequence). The CDR3 is 16 amino acids. This sequence originates from a man younger than 35 who had mild COVID-19 (a few samples of this study predate the infection). Cell type and time point are not known. The sequenced material came from PBMCs or a T cell subset sorted from them (not recorded which). This chain links TRBV5-5 with TRBJ2-3; TRBD2 might be the D (7 bases). CDR3 loop: CASSSRGGGSTDTQYF. CDR3 DNA: TGTGCCAGCAGCTCGAGGGGGGGTGGAAGCACAGATACGCAGTATTTT.